The present T cell receptor beta chain was sequenced within a study of monozygotic twins with inflammatory bowel disease. Across eight separate reactions for each sample, cDNA was made. TCRdb re-called the 5' RACE reads, yielding one record per CDR3 amino acid sequence without DNA. The listing records 150,000 to 200,000 distinct CDR3 sequences. Germline-derived CDR1 and CDR2 are LNHDA and SQIVND (reference sequence). The CDR3 has 15 residues. The chain couples TRBV19 to TRBJ2-5; TCRdb's D call of TRBD2 is untestable without DNA. Sequencing was carried out using blood. The receptor was isolated from a human donor with ulcerative colitis or Crohn's disease, or a healthy co-twin of an affected twin (not recorded which). CDR3: CASSMGGLAQETQYF.